The next 21 T cell receptor beta chains were all read from a single sample in a study of blood T cell repertoires in COVID-19 (dated by TCRdb to 2018 to 2020). The library was produced with the immunoSEQ multiplex PCR assay. TCRdb stores this immuneACCESS table with in-frame sequences only. Part of the clones is absent; in the studies checked, under half of the shortfall reflects unresolved V genes, and no reason is known for the rest. The sample table lists fewer than 300,000 clones, approximately 84% of them with a count of one. In total, the top ten clones hold roughly 1.5% of the sample. The sequenced sample was peripheral blood. The receptors originated from a human donor with COVID-19, enrolled during active disease. The donor label of this sample is uncertain.

This clone was counted a single time. The chain is built from TRBV5-1 and TRBJ2-7; TRBD2 aligns across 8 bases. This CDR3 contains 15 residues. The germline CDR1 and CDR2 sequences are SGHRS and YFSETQ. Trimming cost V 2 bases and J 3 bases; bases outside gene matches: 7. CDR3 residues: CASSLTGLVFYEQYF. CDR3 in DNA: TGCGCCAGCAGCTTAACGGGACTAGTCTTCTACGAGCAGTACTTC.

The chain combines TRBV6-5 with TRBJ1-4, with D perhaps matching TRBD1 (5 bases). The V gene lost 4 bases and the J gene lost 8 bases, with 20 bases spanning the gap. The CDR3 is made up of 16 amino acids. Germline CDR1 MNHEY, CDR2 SVGAGI. CDR3 loop: CASSFQAGPRAEKLFF. In DNA, the CDR3 is TGTGCCAGCAGTTTCCAGGCAGGGCCCCGGGCGGAAAAACTGTTTTTT.

This clone was seen a few times. The chain combines TRBV12-3 or TRBV12-4 with TRBJ1-2; TRBD1 matches at 10 bases. The trim removed 5 bases at V and 8 bases at J, leaving 5 bases unmatched. This CDR3 contains 13 residues. The CDR3 DNA is TGTGCCAGCAGTACCCGACAGGGGGCGGGCTACACCTTC. Amino acid sequence: CASSTRQGAGYTF.

The chain is built from TRBV28 and TRBJ1-1; D is undetermined. CDR1 is MDHEN, CDR2 SYDVKM, per germline. The V end was cut by 6 bases, the J end by 6 bases, with 17 bases between. The CDR3 runs to 14 residues. The CDR3 nucleotides read TGTGCCAGCAGCCCAACAGAAGGAACTTCTGAAGCTTTCTTT. It yields the protein CASSPTEGTSEAFF. Variable domain in full (rest from reference TRBV28 and TRBJ1-1): DVKVTQSSRYLVKRTGEKVFLECVQDMDHENMFWYRQDPGLGLRLIYFSYDVKMKEKGDIPEGYSVSREKKERFSLILESASTNQTSMYLCASSPTEGTSEAFFGQGTRLTVV.

J is TRBJ2-5 and V is TRBV19, with D perhaps matching TRBD2 (7 bases). Per germline, CDR1 LNHDA and CDR2 SQIVND (reference sequence). V dropped 2 bases and J dropped 5 bases, with 15 bases sitting between them. CDR3 length equals 15 residues. The CDR3 loop reads CASSIRSQGGETQYF. CDR3 sequence (DNA): TGTGCCAGTAGTATAAGGTCACAGGGAGGGGAGACCCAGTACTTC. The variable domain in full, with the rest retrieved from reference TRBV19 and TRBJ2-5, is DGGITQSPKYLFRKEGQNVTLSCEQNLNHDAMYWYRQDPGQGLRLIYYSQIVNDFQKGDIAEGYSVSREKKESFPLTVTSAQKNPTAFYLCASSIRSQGGETQYFGPGTRLLVL.

J is TRBJ2-7 and V is TRBV15, with D perhaps TRBD2 (5 bases). Germline-derived CDR1 and CDR2 are LNHNV and YYDKDF (reference sequence). The V gene lost 5 bases and the J gene lost 5 bases, with 10 bases spanning the gap. CDR3 length: 12 amino acids. CDR3 amino acids: CATSQRFDEQYF. The CDR3 bases are TGTGCCACCAGCCAGCGGTTCGACGAGCAGTACTTC.

Points on this clone: Within the sample, other DNA sequences also encode this same CDR3. The chain has TRBV12-5 and TRBJ2-7; 9 bases match TRBD1. The CDR3 contains 16 residues. Trimming took 0 bases from V and 2 from J; bases not matched to a gene: 5. Germline V lookup: CDR1 LGHNT, CDR2 FRNRAP. The CDR3 nucleotides read TGTGCTAGTGGTTTGGTCCTCGGACAGGGGCCCTACGAGCAGTACTTC. It codes for CASGLVLGQGPYEQYF.

V gene TRBV6-5 combines with J gene TRBJ1-1; D gene uncertain. Germline V gives CDR1 MNHEY, CDR2 SVGAGI. With 6 bases removed from V and 1 base from J, the gap between germline ends came to 6 bases. The CDR3 is 12 amino acids. CDR3 loop: CASRSGNTEAFF. CDR3 DNA sequence: TGTGCCAGCAGAAGCGGGAACACTGAAGCTTTCTTT.

Worth noting for this clone: The identical CDR3 is also encoded by other nucleotide sequences in the sample. J is TRBJ1-4 and V is TRBV28; the D is unclear. CDR1 is MDHEN and CDR2 is SYDVKM in the germline V gene. The CDR3 is 14 amino acids. V was cut by 7 bases and J by 2 bases, with 11 bases left in between. The CDR3 region is CASIGGGTNEKLFF. The CDR3 DNA follows: TGTGCCAGCATAGGTGGAGGCACTAATGAAAAACTGTTTTTT.

The chain has TRBV7-8 and TRBJ2-2; no reliable D call. This CDR3 spans 15 amino acids. V gave up 3 bases and J gave up 5 bases, with 13 bases separating them. Germline lookup yields CDR1 SGHVS and CDR2 FQNEAQ. The CDR3 bases are TGTGCCAGCAGCTTCAGGTTCCGTCGGACCGGGGAGCTGTTTTTT. Its protein is CASSFRFRRTGELFF.

This clone appeared many times. The V call is TRBV2, the J call TRBJ1-4; 10 bases are shared with TRBD1. The V gene's germline CDR1 is SNHLY and CDR2 FYNNEI. After removal of 4 bases from V and 10 bases from J, the junction contained 3 bases not matched to a gene. This CDR3 has 13 residues. In DNA, the CDR3 is TGTGCCAGCAGTGGACAGGGGGCTGGAAAACTGTTTTTT. Translation gives CASSGQGAGKLFF.

The chain employs TRBV5-1 and TRBJ2-3; possible D gene TRBD2, 5 bases. This CDR3 is built from 14 residues. Germline-derived CDR1 and CDR2 are SGHRS and YFSETQ. V was cut by 0 bases and J by 5 bases, with 10 bases left in between. CDR3: CASSLAGIRDTQYF. The CDR3 nucleotides read TGCGCCAGCAGCTTGGCGGGGATTAGAGATACGCAGTATTTT.

With regard to this clone: Other DNA sequences from this sample encode an identical CDR3 as well. The V gene is TRBV18, the J gene TRBJ2-5; D might be TRBD1 (6 bases). This CDR3 is 14 amino acids long. Germline loops: CDR1 KGHSH, CDR2 LQKENI. V was trimmed by 3 bases and J by 3 bases, leaving 11 bases between them. The CDR3 DNA sequence: TGTGCCAGCTCACCCCTCGCAGGGGAAGAGACCCAGTACTTC. It encodes CASSPLAGEETQYF.

The V and J genes are TRBV7-6 and TRBJ2-1; D remains ambiguous. Trimming cost V 3 bases and J 8 bases, with 8 bases left between them. Germline CDR1 SGHVS, CDR2 FNYEAQ. The CDR3 is made up of 12 amino acids. The CDR3 DNA reads as TGTGCCAGCAGCTTGAGGTTGGATGAGCAGTTCTTC. Protein product: CASSLRLDEQFF.

The chain recombines TRBV7-3 with TRBJ2-1, with D possibly matching TRBD2 (6 bases). Trimming took 1 base from V and 2 from J, leaving 9 bases between them. The CDR3 loop spans 15 amino acids. Germline lookup yields CDR1 SGHTA and CDR2 FQGTGA. The CDR3 DNA follows: TGTGCCAGCAGCTTAATAGCGGACCCCTACAATGAGCAGTTCTTC. Protein sequence: CASSLIADPYNEQFF.

The J gene is TRBJ2-3, the V gene TRBV7-2; 11 nucleotides line up with TRBD2. V dropped 3 bases and J dropped 2; count of bases not matched to a gene: 4. CDR3 length: 16 residues. Germline V gene lookup returns CDR1 SGHTA and CDR2 FQGNSA. The CDR3: CASSFSGRDTTDTQYF. The CDR3 nucleotides are TGTGCCAGCAGCTTTAGCGGGAGGGATACCACAGATACGCAGTATTTT.

Written as DNA, the CDR3 is TGCGCCAGCAGCCTAAATACGGGGGGAGGCGAAAAACTGTTTTTT. Translation gives CASSLNTGGGEKLFF. V and J are TRBV5-1 and TRBJ1-4; D may be TRBD1 (5 bases). V was trimmed by 4 bases and J by 8 bases, leaving 18 bases between them. The CDR3 totals 15 residues. Per the germline V gene, CDR1 is SGHRS and CDR2 is YFSETQ.

For the CDR3, the DNA is TGTGCCAGCAGCTTGGGGACTAGCGGGAGGGCCGGGAATGAGCAGTTCTTC. Its protein is CASSLGTSGRAGNEQFF. The chain employs TRBV7-8 and TRBJ2-1; 16 positions agree with TRBD2. The CDR3 totals 17 residues. V lost 3 bases, J lost 7 bases, and 6 bases stayed unmatched. Germline V gene lookup returns CDR1 SGHVS and CDR2 FQNEAQ.

This clone was seen more than once but under ten times. The CDR3 sequence is CASSIGETGHGYTF. CDR3 bases: TGTGCCAGTAGTATAGGGGAGACGGGTCATGGCTACACCTTC. The chain combines TRBV19 with TRBJ1-2; D gene unclear. The germline V gene has CDR1 LNHDA and CDR2 SQIVND (reference sequence). The CDR3 is 14 residues long. The V end was cut by 1 base, the J end by 6 bases, with 12 bases between.

The chain joins TRBV5-1 to TRBJ1-3; D is ambiguous. The CDR3 has 15 residues. Germline V gene data show CDR1 as SGHRS and CDR2 as YFSETQ. The V end was cut by 4 bases, the J end by 4 bases, with 15 bases between. The DNA of the CDR3 is TGCGCCAGCAGCCCCACGGGGAGGCCGGGAAACACCATATATTTT. Translation: CASSPTGRPGNTIYF.

The chain recombines TRBV7-6 with TRBJ2-5; 9 positions match TRBD1. The J segment lost 5 bases and the V segment lost 5 bases, leaving 9 bases of the junction unmatched. The germline gives CDR1 SGHVS, CDR2 FNYEAQ. The CDR3 spans 15 residues. DNA for the CDR3: TGTGCCAGCAGCCCTTGGACAGGGGTAGTGGAGACCCAGTACTTC. Translation: CASSPWTGVVETQYF.